Here is one TCR beta chain with its context. Its antigen is currently unknown. The sample belongs to a study of CD8 T cells in Susac syndrome. Overall study findings and caveats: The relatively small number of individuals in the TCR sequencing and HLA analysis was acknowledged by the study.

Blood CD8+ and CD4+ T cells underwent high-throughput TCR beta sequencing. Reverse transcription of roughly 0.45 to 1 ug RNA was carried out with random hexamers. A single record per CDR3 protein comes from TCRdb applying MiXCR to the immunoSEQ multiplex PCR reads. This repertoire shows about 300,000 distinct CDR3 sequences, 89% found once; its top ten account for around 0.18%. From germline, CDR1 is MGHRA and CDR2 YSYEKL. The CDR3 is 14 amino acids. V lost 1 base and J 6 bases, leaving 12 bases between the germline ends. The receptor was isolated from a human donor with multiple sclerosis. The chain recombines TRBV4-1 with TRBJ1-1; no firm D call. The sample was CD8+ T cells from PBMCs. Here the CDR3 reads CASSQAPGGPEAFF. The CDR3, as DNA: TGCGCCAGCAGCCAAGCCCCTGGTGGGCCTGAAGCTTTCTTT.